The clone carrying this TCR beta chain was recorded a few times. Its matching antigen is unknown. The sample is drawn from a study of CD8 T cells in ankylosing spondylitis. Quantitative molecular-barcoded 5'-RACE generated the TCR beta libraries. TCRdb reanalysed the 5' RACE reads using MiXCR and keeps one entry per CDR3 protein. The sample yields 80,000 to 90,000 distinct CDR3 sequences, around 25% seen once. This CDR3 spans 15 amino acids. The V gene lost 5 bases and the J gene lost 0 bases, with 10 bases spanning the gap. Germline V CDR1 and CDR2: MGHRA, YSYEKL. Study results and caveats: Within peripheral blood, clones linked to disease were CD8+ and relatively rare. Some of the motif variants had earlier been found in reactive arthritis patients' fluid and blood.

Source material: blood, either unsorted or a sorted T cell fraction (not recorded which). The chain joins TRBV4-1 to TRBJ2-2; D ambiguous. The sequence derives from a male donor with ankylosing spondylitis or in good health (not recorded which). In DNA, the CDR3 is TGCGCCAGCAGCACCCGAACCTCGAACACCGGGGAGCTGTTTTTT. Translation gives CASSTRTSNTGELFF.